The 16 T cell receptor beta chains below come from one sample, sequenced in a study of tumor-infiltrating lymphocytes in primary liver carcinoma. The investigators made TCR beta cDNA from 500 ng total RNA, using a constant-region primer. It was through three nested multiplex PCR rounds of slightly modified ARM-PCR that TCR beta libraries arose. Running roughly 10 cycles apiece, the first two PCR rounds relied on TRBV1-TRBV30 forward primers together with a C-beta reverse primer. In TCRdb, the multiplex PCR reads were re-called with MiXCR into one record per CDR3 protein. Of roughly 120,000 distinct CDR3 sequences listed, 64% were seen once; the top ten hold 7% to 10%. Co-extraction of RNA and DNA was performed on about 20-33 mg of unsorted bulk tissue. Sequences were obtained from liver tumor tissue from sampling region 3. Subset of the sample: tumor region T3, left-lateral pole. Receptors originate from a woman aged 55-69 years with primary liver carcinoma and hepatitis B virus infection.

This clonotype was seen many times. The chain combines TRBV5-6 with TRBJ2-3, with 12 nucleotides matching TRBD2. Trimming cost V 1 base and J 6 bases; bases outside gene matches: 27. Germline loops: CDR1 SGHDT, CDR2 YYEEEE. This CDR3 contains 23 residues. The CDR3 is CASSLLLLPWLAGGPGYTDTQYF. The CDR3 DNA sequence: TGTGCCAGCAGCTTGTTGTTGCTCCCGTGGCTAGCGGGAGGGCCCGGGTACACGGATACGCAGTATTTT.

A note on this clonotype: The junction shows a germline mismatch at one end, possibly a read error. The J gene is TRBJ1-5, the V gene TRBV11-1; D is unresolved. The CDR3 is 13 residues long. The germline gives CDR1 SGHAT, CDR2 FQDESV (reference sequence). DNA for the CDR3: TGTGCCAGGAGCCGAGATAGGAATCTGCCCCAGCATTTT. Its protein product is CARSRDRNLPQHF. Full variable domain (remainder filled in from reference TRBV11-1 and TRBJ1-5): EAEVAQSPRYKITEKSQAVAFWCDPISGHATLYWYRQILGQGPELLVQFQDESVVDDSQLPKDRFSAERLKGVDSTLKIQPAELGDSAMYLCARSRDRNLPQHFGDGTRLSIL.

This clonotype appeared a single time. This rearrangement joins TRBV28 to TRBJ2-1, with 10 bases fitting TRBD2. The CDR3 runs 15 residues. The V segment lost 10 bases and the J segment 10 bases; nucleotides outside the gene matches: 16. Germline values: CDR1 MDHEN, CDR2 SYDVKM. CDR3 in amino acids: CAIRGGLAGAGEQFF. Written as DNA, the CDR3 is TGTGCCATCAGGGGAGGTCTAGCGGGAGCCGGAGAGCAGTTCTTC.

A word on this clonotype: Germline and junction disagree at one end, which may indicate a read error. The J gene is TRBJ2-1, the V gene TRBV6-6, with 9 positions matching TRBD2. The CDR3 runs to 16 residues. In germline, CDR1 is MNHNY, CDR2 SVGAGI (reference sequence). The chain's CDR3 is CASTPGGRAVINELSF. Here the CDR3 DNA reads TGTGCCAGCACCCCCGGCGGGAGGGCCGTAATCAATGAGCTGTCCTTC.

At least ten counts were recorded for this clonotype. CDR3 in DNA: TGTGCCAGCAGTCTACGCAGGGTGGACACCGGGGAGCTGTTTTTT. Its translation: CASSLRRVDTGELFF. The J gene is TRBJ2-2, the V gene TRBV6-1, with TRBD1 as a possible D gene (5 bases). The CDR3 runs 15 residues. The germline V and J ends were trimmed by 5 bases and 3 bases, with 13 bases remaining between them. Germline lookup yields CDR1 MNHNS and CDR2 SASEGT.

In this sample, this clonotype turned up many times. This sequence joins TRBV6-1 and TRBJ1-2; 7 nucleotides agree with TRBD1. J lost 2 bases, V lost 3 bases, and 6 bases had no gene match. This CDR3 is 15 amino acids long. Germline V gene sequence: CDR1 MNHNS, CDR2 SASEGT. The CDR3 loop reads CASSDPETGNYGYTF. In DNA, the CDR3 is TGTGCCAGCAGTGATCCTGAGACAGGGAACTATGGCTACACCTTC.

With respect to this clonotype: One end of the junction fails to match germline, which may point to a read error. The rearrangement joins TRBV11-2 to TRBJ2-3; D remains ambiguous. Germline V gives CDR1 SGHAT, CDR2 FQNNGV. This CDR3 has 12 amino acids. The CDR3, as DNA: TGTGCCAGCAGCTTAGATAGGGATACGCAGCACTTT. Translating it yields CASSLDRDTQHF.

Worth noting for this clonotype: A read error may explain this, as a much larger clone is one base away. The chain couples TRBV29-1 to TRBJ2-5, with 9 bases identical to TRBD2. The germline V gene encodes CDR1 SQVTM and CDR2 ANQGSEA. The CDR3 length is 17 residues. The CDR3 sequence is CNVEDRVGGLARETQYF. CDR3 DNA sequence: TGCAACGTTGAAGATCGGGTGGGGGGACTAGCTAGAGAGACCCAGTACTTC.

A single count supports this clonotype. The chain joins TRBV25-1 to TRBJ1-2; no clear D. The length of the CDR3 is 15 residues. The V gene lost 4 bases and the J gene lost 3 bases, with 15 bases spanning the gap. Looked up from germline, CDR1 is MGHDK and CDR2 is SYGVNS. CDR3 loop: CASSAATAQDYGYTF. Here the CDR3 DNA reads TGTGCCAGCAGTGCCGCGACGGCTCAAGACTATGGCTACACCTTC.

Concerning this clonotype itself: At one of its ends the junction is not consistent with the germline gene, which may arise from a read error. The CDR3 DNA sequence: TGTGACAGCAGCCCGACAGGGTCTGATCAGTCCCAGCATTTT. Amino acid sequence: CDSSPTGSDQSQHF. This chain uses TRBV11-2 with TRBJ1-5, with 7 bases aligning to TRBD1. This CDR3 has 14 amino acids. Germline V gene sequence: CDR1 SGHAT, CDR2 FQNNGV.

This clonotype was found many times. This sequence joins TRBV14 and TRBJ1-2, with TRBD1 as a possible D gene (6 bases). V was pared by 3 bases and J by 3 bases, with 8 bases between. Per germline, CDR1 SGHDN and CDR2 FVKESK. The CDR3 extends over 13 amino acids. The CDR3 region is CASSQGAHYGYTF. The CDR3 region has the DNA TGTGCCAGCAGCCAGGGGGCCCACTATGGCTACACCTTC.

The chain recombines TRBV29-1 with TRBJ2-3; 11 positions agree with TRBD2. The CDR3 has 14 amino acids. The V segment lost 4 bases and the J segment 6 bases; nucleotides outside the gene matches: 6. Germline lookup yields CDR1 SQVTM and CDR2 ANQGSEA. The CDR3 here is CSVGKLAGVDTQYF. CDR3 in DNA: TGCAGCGTTGGGAAACTAGCGGGAGTCGATACGCAGTATTTT.

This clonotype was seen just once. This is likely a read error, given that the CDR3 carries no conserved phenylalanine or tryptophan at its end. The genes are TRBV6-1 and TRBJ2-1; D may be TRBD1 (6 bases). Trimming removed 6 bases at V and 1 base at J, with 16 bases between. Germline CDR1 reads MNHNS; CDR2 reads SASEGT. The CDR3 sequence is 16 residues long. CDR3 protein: CASRGDGTGSYNEQFL. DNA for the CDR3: TGTGCCAGCAGAGGCGATGGAACAGGGTCCTACAATGAGCAGTTCTTA.

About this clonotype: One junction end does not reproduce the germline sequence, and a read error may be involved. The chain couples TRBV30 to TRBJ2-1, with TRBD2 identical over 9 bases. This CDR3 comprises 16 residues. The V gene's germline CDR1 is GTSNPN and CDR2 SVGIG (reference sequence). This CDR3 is CAWTSPAGGPSNEQFF. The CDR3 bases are TGTGCCTGGACTTCTCCCGCGGGAGGGCCCAGCAATGAACAGTTCTTC.

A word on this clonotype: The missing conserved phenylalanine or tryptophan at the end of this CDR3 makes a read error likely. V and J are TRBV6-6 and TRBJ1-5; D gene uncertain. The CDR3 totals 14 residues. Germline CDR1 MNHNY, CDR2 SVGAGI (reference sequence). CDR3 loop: CASSYGRNNQSQHS. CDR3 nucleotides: TGTGCCAGCAGTTACGGCAGAAACAATCAGTCCCAGCATTCT.

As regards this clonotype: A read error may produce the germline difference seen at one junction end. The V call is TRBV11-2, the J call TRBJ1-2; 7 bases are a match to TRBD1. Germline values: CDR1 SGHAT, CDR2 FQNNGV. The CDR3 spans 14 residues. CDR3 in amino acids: CASSSNRGFYGYTF. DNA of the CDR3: TGTGCTAGCAGTTCAAACAGGGGATTCTACGGCTACACCTTC.